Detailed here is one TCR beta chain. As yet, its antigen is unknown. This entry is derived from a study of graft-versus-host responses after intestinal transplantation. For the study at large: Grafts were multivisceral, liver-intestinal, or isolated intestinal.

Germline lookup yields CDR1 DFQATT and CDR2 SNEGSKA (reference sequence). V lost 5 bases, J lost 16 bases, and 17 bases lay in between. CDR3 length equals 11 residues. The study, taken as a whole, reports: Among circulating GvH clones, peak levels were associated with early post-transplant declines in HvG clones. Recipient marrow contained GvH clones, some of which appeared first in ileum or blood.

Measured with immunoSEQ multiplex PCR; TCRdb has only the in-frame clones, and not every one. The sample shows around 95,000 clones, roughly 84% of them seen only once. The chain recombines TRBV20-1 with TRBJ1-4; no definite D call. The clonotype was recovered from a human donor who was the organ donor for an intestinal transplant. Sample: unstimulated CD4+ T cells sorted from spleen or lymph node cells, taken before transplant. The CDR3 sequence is CSAVEDRLPFF. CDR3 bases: TGCAGTGCTGTCGAGGACCGATTGCCGTTTTTT.